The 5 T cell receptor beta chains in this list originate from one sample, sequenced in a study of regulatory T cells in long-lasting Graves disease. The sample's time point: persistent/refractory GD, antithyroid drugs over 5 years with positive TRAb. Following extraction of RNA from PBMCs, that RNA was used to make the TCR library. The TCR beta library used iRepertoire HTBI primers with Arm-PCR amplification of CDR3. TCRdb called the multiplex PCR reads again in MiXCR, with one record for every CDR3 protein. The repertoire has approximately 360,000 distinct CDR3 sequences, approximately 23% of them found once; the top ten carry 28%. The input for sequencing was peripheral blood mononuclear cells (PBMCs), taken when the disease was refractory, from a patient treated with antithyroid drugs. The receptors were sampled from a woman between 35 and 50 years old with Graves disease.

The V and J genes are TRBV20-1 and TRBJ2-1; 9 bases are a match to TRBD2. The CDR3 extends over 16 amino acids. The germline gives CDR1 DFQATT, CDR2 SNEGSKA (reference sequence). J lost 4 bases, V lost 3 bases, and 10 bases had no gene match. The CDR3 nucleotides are TGCAGTGCTAGTATAAATAGCGGGAGTAGGTACAATGAGCAGTTCTTC. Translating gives CSASINSGSRYNEQFF.

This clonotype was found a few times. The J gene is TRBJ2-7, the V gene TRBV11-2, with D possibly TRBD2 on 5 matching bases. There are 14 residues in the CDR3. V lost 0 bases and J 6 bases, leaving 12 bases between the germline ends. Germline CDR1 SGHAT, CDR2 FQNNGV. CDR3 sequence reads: CASSLDGSGVEQYF. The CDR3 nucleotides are TGTGCCAGCAGCTTAGATGGGTCCGGGGTCGAGCAGTACTTC.

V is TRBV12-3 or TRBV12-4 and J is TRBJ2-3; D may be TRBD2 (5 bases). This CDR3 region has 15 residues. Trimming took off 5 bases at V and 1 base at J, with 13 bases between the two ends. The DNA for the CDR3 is TGTGCCAGCAGTCCCGGCCAACTAGGCACAGATACGCAGTATTTT. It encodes CASSPGQLGTDTQYF.

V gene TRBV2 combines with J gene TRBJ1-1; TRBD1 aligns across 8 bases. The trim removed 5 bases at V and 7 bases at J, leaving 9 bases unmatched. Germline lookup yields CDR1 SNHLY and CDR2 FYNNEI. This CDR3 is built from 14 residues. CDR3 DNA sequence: TGTGCCAGCAGTTCCCAGGGGGCTCTCATTGAAGCTTTCTTT. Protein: CASSSQGALIEAFF. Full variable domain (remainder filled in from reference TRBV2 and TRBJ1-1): EPEVTQTPSHQVTQMGQEVILRCVPISNHLYFYWYRQILGQKVEFLVSFYNNEISEKSEIFDDQFSVERPDGSNFTLKIRSTKLEDSAMYFCASSSQGALIEAFFGQGTRLTVV.

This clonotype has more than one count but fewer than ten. CDR3 DNA: TGTGCCAGCAGTTTACCGGACACCTATAATTCACCCCTCCACTTT. Protein sequence: CASSLPDTYNSPLHF. This chain uses TRBV28 with TRBJ1-6, with D possibly being TRBD1 (5 bases). Germline V gene lookup returns CDR1 MDHEN and CDR2 SYDVKM. Between the trimmed V and J ends, which lost 2 bases and 2 bases, there was a span of 7 bases. CDR3 length equals 15 residues.